A selection of T cell receptor beta chains follows, all from one sample in a study of T cell responses to AZD1222 COVID-19 vaccine. Clones were sequenced by immunoSEQ multiplex PCR, and TCRdb holds only the in-frame ones, with some missing. The data show approximately 150,000 clones, about 95% seen once. This material consisted of peripheral blood, taken on day 0 of AZD1222 vaccination. The origin of the receptors is an adult in good health. CDR3s include the opening cysteine and the closing phenylalanine or tryptophan. Each record gives: clone size, J gene, D gene, V gene, CDR3 DNA, CDR3 protein. The D gene is left open where the match is weak. Size is stated for part of the rows, as once, few or many counts, or as a class when the clone is expanded.

>-|TRBJ1-2|-|TRBV5-1
TGCGCCAGCAGCTTGGGAATAGGGGACCCCCTTTATGGCTACACCTTC
CASSLGIGDPLYGYTF
>-|TRBJ2-1|TRBD2|TRBV5-1
TGCGCCAGCAGCTTGGTTGCTAGCGGTAGCACGGAGCAGTTCTTC
CASSLVASGSTEQFF
>-|TRBJ1-2|-|TRBV6-1
TGTGCCAGCAGTGAAGCGTTTCCGGGGAATGGCTACACCTTC
CASSEAFPGNGYTF
>-|TRBJ1-2|-|TRBV3-1/TRBV3-2
TGTGCCAGCAGCCCAAGCTCCGGGGGATTTTATGGCTACACCTTC
CASSPSSGGFYGYTF
>-|TRBJ1-6|-|TRBV6-5
TGTGCCACCGGGCCGAGCTCCTATAATTCACCCCTCCACTTT
CATGPSSYNSPLHF
>-|TRBJ1-2|-|TRBV4-1
TGCGCCAGCAGCCAAGAGGGCAGGGGCAGTGGCTACACCTTC
CASSQEGRGSGYTF
>-|TRBJ2-1|TRBD2|TRBV7-9
TGTGCCAGCAGCTTAGCAAGACTAGCGGGAGGGTCATACAATGAGCAGTTCTTC
CASSLARLAGGSYNEQFF
>-|TRBJ1-2|TRBD1|TRBV9
TGTGCCAGTAGTAGGGGGCAGGCCAACTATGGCTACACCTTC
CASSRGQANYGYTF
>-|TRBJ1-3|-|TRBV12-3/TRBV12-4
TGTGCCAGCAGTTTAGGCAGAAACACCATATATTTT
CASSLGRNTIYF
>-|TRBJ2-1|TRBD2|TRBV6-2/TRBV6-3
TGTGCCAGCAGTTTATCGGGAGGGCCCCCCTACAATGAGCAGTTCTTC
CASSLSGGPPYNEQFF
>-|TRBJ1-4|-|TRBV3-1/TRBV3-2
TGTGCCAGCAGCCAACGGGCGTTTCGGATAAATGAAAAACTGTTTTTT
CASSQRAFRINEKLFF
>-|TRBJ1-3|-|TRBV7-3
TGTGCCAGCAGCTCCGCCGCGGGAAACACCATATATTTT
CASSSAAGNTIYF
>-|TRBJ1-6|-|TRBV5-6
TGTGCCAGCAGCTGGGGAGGGGGGAACCCAGGCTCCTATAATTCACCCCTCCACTTT
CASSWGGGNPGSYNSPLHF
>-|TRBJ1-1|-|TRBV30
TGTGCCTGGAGTTTTAAGAGTTTCGGGTTGAACACTGAAGCTTTCTTT
CAWSFKSFGLNTEAFF
>-|TRBJ2-4|-|TRBV5-1
TGCGCCAGCAGCCCAAGCGGTGGGTTCAAAAACATTCAGTACTTC
CASSPSGGFKNIQYF
>-|TRBJ1-4|-|TRBV10-2
TGCGCCAGCAGTGACGCCTTGGGGGGGCCCTTGTTTTTT
CASSDALGGPLFF
>-|TRBJ2-1|-|TRBV7-9
TGTGCCAGCAGCTCGCCCTTTAGTACGGGGGAGCAGTTCTTC
CASSSPFSTGEQFF
>-|TRBJ2-1|-|TRBV7-2
TGTGCCAGCAGCTTCGGAGCTAATCTAGGAAATGAGCAGTTCTTC
CASSFGANLGNEQFF
>-|TRBJ2-6|-|TRBV5-6
TGTGCCAGCAGCTTGTCCTCTGGGGCCAACGTCCTGACTTTC
CASSLSSGANVLTF
>few|TRBJ1-6|TRBD1|TRBV2
TGTGCCAGCAGTTCCCGACAGGGGCCCCTCCACTTT
CASSSRQGPLHF
>-|TRBJ1-4|TRBD1|TRBV25-1
TGTGCCAGCAGTGAACCCAGGGGGTACGGGGAAAAACTGTTTTTT
CASSEPRGYGEKLFF
>-|TRBJ2-3|-|TRBV9
TGTGCCAGCAGCGTAGAAGCGACACACACAGATACGCAGTATTTT
CASSVEATHTDTQYF
>-|TRBJ1-2|-|TRBV7-2
TGTGCCAGCAGCCGCTTCGAAGGGGGTAACTATGGCTACACCTTC
CASSRFEGGNYGYTF
>-|TRBJ1-2|TRBD1|TRBV7-9
TGTGCCAGCAGCTTAGCCGCGACAGGGAACTATGACTACACCTTC
CASSLAATGNYDYTF
>-|TRBJ1-1|TRBD1|TRBV19
TGTGCCAGTAGTCCATACCCGGGACAGGGAAGGCGCACTGAAGCTTTCTTT
CASSPYPGQGRRTEAFF
>-|TRBJ2-6|-|TRBV27
TGTGCCAGCAGTTCGCAGGGGTCCCTAGCCAACGTCCTGACTTTC
CASSSQGSLANVLTF
>-|TRBJ2-3|TRBD1|TRBV7-8
TGTGCCAGCAGCGGACAGGGAGGTTGGTCCACAGATACGCAGTATTTT
CASSGQGGWSTDTQYF
>few|TRBJ1-1|-|TRBV2
TGTGCCAGCAGTGCCCTGTTGGGGAACACTGAAGCTTTCTTT
CASSALLGNTEAFF
>-|TRBJ1-2|-|TRBV12-3/TRBV12-4
TGTGCCAGCAGTTTGATCAGGGGCTATGGCTACACCTTC
CASSLIRGYGYTF
>-|TRBJ1-6|-|TRBV2
TGTGCCAGCAGTGAAGCGGGGCAGAGGCATTCACCCCTCCACTTT
CASSEAGQRHSPLHF
>once|TRBJ2-1|TRBD1|TRBV11-2
TGTGCCAGCAGCTTAGGGGGGACAGGGGAGTCCTACAATGAGCAGTTCTTC
CASSLGGTGESYNEQFF
>-|TRBJ2-1|TRBD2|TRBV9
TGTGCCAGCAGACTGTCGGGTAGCGGGAACAATGAGCAGTTCTTC
CASRLSGSGNNEQFF
>-|TRBJ1-2|-|TRBV4-3
TGCGCCAGCAGCCAAGATGTTCAGTATGGCTATGGCTACACCTTC
CASSQDVQYGYGYTF
>-|TRBJ1-1|-|TRBV18
TGTGCCAGCTCACTAGAGCGGCTACCTATGAACACTGAAGCTTTCTTT
CASSLERLPMNTEAFF